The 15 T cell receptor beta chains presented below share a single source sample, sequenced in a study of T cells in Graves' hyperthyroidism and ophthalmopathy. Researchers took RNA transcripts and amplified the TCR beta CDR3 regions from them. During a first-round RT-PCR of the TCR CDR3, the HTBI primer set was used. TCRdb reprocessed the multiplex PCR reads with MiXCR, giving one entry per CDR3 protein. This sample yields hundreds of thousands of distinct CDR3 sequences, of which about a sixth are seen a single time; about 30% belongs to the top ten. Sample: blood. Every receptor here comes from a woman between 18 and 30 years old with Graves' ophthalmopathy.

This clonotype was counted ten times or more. For the CDR3, the DNA is TGCGCCAGCAGTGCCGTAAGGGCAGGAATCTATGGCTACACCTTC. Translated: CASSAVRAGIYGYTF. V and J are TRBV10-1 and TRBJ1-2, with unresolved D. The CDR3 is 15 amino acids. Germline CDR1 WNHNN, CDR2 SYGVQD (reference sequence). Between the trimmed V and J ends, which lost 4 bases and 4 bases, there was a span of 16 bases.

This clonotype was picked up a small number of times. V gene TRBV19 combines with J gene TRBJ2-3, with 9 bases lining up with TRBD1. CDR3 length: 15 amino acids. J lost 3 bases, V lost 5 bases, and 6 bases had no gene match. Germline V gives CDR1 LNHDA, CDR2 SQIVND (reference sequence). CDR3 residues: CASSWTGVGTDTQYF. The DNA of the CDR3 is TGTGCCAGTAGTTGGACAGGGGTTGGAACAGATACGCAGTATTTT.

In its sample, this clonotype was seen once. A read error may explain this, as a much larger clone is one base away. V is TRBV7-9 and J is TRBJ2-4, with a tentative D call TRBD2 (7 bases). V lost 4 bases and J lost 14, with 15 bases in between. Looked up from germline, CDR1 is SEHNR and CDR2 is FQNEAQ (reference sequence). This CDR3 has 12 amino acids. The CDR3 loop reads CASSSTGRVEYF. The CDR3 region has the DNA TGTGCCAGCAGCTCAACAGGGAGGGTTGAGTACTTC.

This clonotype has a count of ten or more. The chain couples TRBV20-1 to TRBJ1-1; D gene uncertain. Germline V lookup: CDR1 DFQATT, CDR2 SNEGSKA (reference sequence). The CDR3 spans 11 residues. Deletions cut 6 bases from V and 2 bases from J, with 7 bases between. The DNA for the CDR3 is TGCAGTGCGACACGCAACACTGAAGCTTTCTTT. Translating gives CSATRNTEAFF.

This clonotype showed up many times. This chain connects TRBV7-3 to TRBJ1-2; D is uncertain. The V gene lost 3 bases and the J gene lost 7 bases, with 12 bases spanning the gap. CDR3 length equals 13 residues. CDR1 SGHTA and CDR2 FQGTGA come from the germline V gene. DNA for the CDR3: TGTGCCAGCAGCTTCTCGGGTTATGCTGGCTACACCTTC. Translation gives CASSFSGYAGYTF.

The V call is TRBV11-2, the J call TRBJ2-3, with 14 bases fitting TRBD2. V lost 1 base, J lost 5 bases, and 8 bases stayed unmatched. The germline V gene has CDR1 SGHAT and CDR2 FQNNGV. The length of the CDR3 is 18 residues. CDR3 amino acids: CASSLGGTSGSLRDTQYF. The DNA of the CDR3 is TGTGCCAGCAGCTTAGGGGGGACTAGCGGGAGTCTTAGAGATACGCAGTATTTT. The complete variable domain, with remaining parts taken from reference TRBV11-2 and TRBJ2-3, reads EAGVAQSPRYKIIEKRQSVAFWCNPISGHATLYWYQQILGQGPKLLIQFQNNGVVDDSQLPKDRFSAERLKGVDSTLKIQPAKLEDSAVYLCASSLGGTSGSLRDTQYFGPGTRLTVL.

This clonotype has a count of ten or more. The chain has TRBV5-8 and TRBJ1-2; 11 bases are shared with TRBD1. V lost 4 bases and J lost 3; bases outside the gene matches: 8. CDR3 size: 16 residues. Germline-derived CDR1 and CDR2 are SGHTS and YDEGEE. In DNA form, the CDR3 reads TGTGCCAGCAGCGGCGGGACAGGGGGTTTGGACTATGGCTACACCTTC. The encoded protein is CASSGGTGGLDYGYTF.

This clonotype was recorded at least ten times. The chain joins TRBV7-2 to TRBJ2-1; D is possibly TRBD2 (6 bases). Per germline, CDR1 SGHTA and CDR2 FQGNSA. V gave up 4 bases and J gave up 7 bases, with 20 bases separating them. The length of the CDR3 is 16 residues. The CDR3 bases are TGTGCCAGCAGCTACCGATTGGGGGGAGGATTGAATGAGCAGTTCTTC. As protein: CASSYRLGGGLNEQFF.

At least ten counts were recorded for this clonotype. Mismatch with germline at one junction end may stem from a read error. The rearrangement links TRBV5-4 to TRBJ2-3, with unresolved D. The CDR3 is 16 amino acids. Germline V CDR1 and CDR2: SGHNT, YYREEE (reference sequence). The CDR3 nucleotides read TGTGCTAGCAGCTTGGACGGAAGACCATTCACAGATACGCAGTATTTT. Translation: CASSLDGRPFTDTQYF.

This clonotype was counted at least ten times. The CDR3: CASSYSSGQMNTEAFF. The CDR3 bases are TGTGCCAGCAGTTACTCGTCCGGCCAGATGAACACTGAAGCTTTCTTT. The V gene is TRBV6-2 or TRBV6-3, the J gene TRBJ1-1; D is uncertain. Looked up from germline, CDR1 is MNHEY and CDR2 is SVGEGT. The CDR3 length is 16 residues. With 0 bases removed from V and 0 bases from J, the gap between germline ends came to 11 bases.

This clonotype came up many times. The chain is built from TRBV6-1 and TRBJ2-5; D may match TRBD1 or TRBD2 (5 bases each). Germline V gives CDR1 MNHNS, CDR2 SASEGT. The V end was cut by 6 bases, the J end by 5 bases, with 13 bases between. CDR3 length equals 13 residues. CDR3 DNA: TGTGCCAGCAGCCAGCAGGGCGGGGAGACCCAGTACTTC. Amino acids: CASSQQGGETQYF.

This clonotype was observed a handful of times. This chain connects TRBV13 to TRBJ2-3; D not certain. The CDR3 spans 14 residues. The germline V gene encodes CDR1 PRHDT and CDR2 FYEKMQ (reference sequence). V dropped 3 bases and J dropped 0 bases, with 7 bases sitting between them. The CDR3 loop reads CASSFRSSTDTQYF. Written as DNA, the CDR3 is TGTGCCAGCAGCTTTCGGAGTAGCACAGATACGCAGTATTTT.

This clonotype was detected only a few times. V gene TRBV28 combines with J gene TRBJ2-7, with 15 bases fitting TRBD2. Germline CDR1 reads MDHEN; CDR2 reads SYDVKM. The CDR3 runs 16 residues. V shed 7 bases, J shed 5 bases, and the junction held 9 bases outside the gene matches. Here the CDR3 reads CASTPVRTSGGDEQYF. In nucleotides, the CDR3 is TGTGCCAGCACTCCGGTGAGGACTAGCGGGGGGGACGAGCAGTACTTC.

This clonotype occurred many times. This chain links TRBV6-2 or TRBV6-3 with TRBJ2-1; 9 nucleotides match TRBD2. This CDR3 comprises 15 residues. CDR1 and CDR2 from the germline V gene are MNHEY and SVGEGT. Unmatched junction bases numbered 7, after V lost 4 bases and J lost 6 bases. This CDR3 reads CASSSAGGVLNEQFF. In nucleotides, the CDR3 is TGTGCCAGCAGTTCCGCGGGGGGGGTTCTCAATGAGCAGTTCTTC.

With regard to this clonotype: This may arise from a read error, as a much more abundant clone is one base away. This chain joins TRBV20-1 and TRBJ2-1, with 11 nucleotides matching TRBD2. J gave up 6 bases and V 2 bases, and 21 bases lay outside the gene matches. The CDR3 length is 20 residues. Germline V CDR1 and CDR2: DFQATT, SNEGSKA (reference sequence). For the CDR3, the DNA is TGCAGTGCTAGACTTCCCGGGACTAGCGGACCTTTCAGGGGATGCAATGAGCAGTTCTTC. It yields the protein CSARLPGTSGPFRGCNEQFF.